The 15 T cell receptor beta chains in this list originate from one sample, sequenced in a study of blood T cell repertoires in COVID-19 (dated by TCRdb to about 2020). Library preparation used the immunoSEQ multiplex PCR assay. This is the immuneACCESS table as TCRdb keeps it, with only in-frame sequences that have V and J called. A part of the clones is gone; compared with another copy, unresolved V genes explain less than half, and the rest is unexplained. Across this sample there are around 260,000 clones, with 80% to 95% seen only once. Together, the top ten hold 2.2% of the sample. Sequencing input: peripheral blood. The receptor set was obtained from a woman in her 30s with COVID-19, enrolled during active disease.

This sequence joins TRBV4-1 and TRBJ1-6; 7 nucleotides align to TRBD1. Germline loops: CDR1 MGHRA, CDR2 YSYEKL. J lost 7 bases, V lost 2 bases, and 5 bases had no gene match. The CDR3 is made up of 15 amino acids. CDR3 nucleotides: TGCGCCAGCAGCCAAAGTGAACAGGGGAATTCACCCCTCCACTTT. Translating it yields CASSQSEQGNSPLHF.

V and J are TRBV5-1 and TRBJ1-3; the D gene is possibly TRBD1 (6 bases). The ends were cut back, 7 bases at V and 1 base at J, with 12 bases in the middle. The CDR3 has 14 amino acids. In germline, CDR1 is SGHRS, CDR2 YFSETQ. CDR3 in DNA: TGCGCCAGCTCGCAGGGGTATTCTGGAAACACCATATATTTT. Translation: CASSQGYSGNTIYF.

The sample holds one count of this clone. The genes are TRBV5-5 and TRBJ2-2; a weak D match, TRBD1 (6 bases). Germline CDR1 reads SGHKS; CDR2 reads YYEKEE (reference sequence). V lost 0 bases to trimming and J lost 6 bases, with 15 bases between them. CDR3 length equals 16 residues. The CDR3 DNA follows: TGTGCCAGCAGCTTGGGTTGGCAGGGGACGGCCGGGGAGCTGTTTTTT. The encoded protein is CASSLGWQGTAGELFF.

The chain links TRBV19 to TRBJ2-5, with D perhaps TRBD1 (5 bases). With 6 bases removed from V and 2 bases from J, the gap between germline ends came to 19 bases. CDR1 is LNHDA and CDR2 is SQIVND in the germline V gene (reference sequence). This CDR3 has 16 residues. The CDR3 region is CASRRGSSVIQETQYF. The DNA for the CDR3 is TGTGCCAGTAGAAGGGGTTCTTCCGTGATACAAGAGACCCAGTACTTC.

The J gene is TRBJ2-7, the V gene TRBV12-3 or TRBV12-4; possibly TRBD2 for D (6 bases). This CDR3 is built from 13 residues. The germline V and J ends were trimmed by 5 bases and 6 bases, with 14 bases remaining between them. As DNA, the CDR3 is TGTGCCAGCAGTGGCGGGAATGTCGCCGAGCAGTACTTC. Translating gives CASSGGNVAEQYF.

The V call is TRBV19, the J call TRBJ2-1, with 7 bases that match TRBD2. This CDR3 has 14 amino acids. Looked up from germline, CDR1 is LNHDA and CDR2 is SQIVND (reference sequence). V lost 10 bases to trimming and J lost 7 bases; unmatched junction nucleotides: 13. The CDR3 spells CATMGGSPRNEQFF. CDR3 sequence (DNA): TGTGCCACCATGGGGGGGTCCCCTAGGAATGAGCAGTTCTTC.

The rearrangement uses TRBV2 and TRBJ1-5, with 7 bases matching TRBD1. V trimming: 7 bases; J trimming: 0 bases; junction bases outside the gene matches: 9. Per the germline V gene, CDR1 is SNHLY and CDR2 is FYNNEI. The CDR3 length is 16 residues. The CDR3 sequence is CASTPRTGNSNQPQHF. CDR3 bases: TGTGCCAGCACCCCCCGGACAGGCAATAGCAATCAGCCCCAGCATTTT.

The CDR3 region has the DNA TGTGCCAGCAGTGATGTCAGGGCATCGGATTCACCCCTCCACTTT. Its translation is CASSDVRASDSPLHF. This rearrangement joins TRBV2 to TRBJ1-6; TRBD1 might be the D (5 bases). From germline, CDR1 is SNHLY and CDR2 FYNNEI. The length of the CDR3 is 15 residues. The V and J ends lost 3 bases and 8 bases respectively, with 14 bases between them.

The chain uses TRBV9 and TRBJ2-1; D call uncertain. Germline loops: CDR1 SGDLS, CDR2 YYNGEE. This CDR3 spans 15 amino acids. Trimming took 5 bases from V and 2 from J, leaving 14 bases between them. The CDR3 DNA sequence: TGTGCCAGCAGTGTGACTGGCGAGACCTACAATGAGCAGTTCTTC. Its translation: CASSVTGETYNEQFF.

V and J are TRBV10-1 and TRBJ2-7; tentatively, D is TRBD1 (6 bases). V lost 4 bases and J 2 bases, leaving 9 bases between the germline ends. Germline lookup yields CDR1 WNHNN and CDR2 SYGVQD (reference sequence). The CDR3 covers 13 residues. The CDR3 sequence is CASSADSTYEQYF. Written as DNA, the CDR3 is TGCGCCAGCAGTGCGGACAGCACCTACGAGCAGTACTTC.

This clone was picked up one time. The chain combines TRBV27 with TRBJ1-2; 11 bases line up with TRBD1. The trim removed 3 bases at V and 8 bases at J, leaving 2 bases unmatched. CDR3 length: 13 residues. CDR1 is MNHEY, CDR2 SMNVEV, per germline (reference sequence). This CDR3 reads CASSLGQGGGYTF. CDR3 in DNA: TGTGCCAGCAGTTTGGGACAGGGGGGAGGCTACACCTTC.

The chain has TRBV7-3 and TRBJ2-2; TRBD2 is a possible D gene (6 bases). Germline V gene data show CDR1 as SGHTA and CDR2 as FQGTGA. V dropped 4 bases and J dropped 1 base, with 13 bases sitting between them. This CDR3 region has 16 residues. CDR3 nucleotide sequence: TGTGCCAGCAGCTCTAGTGGGACTCTGAACACCGGGGAGCTGTTTTTT. Its translation: CASSSSGTLNTGELFF.

This clone was picked up one time. The V and J genes are TRBV5-1 and TRBJ2-5; 8 bases line up with TRBD2. This CDR3 region has 15 residues. V shed 4 bases, J shed 5 bases, and the junction held 10 bases outside the gene matches. From germline, CDR1 is SGHRS and CDR2 YFSETQ. The CDR3 is CASSPSGPAQETQYF. Written as DNA, the CDR3 is TGCGCCAGCAGCCCTAGCGGGCCGGCACAGGAGACCCAGTACTTC.

This clone appeared once. The chain links TRBV5-1 to TRBJ1-1; D is ambiguous. V was shortened by 0 bases and J by 6 bases, with 6 bases between the two germline ends. The CDR3 length is 12 residues. Germline CDR1 and CDR2: SGHRS and YFSETQ. The CDR3 sequence: CASSLGSSEAFF. DNA for the CDR3: TGCGCCAGCAGCTTGGGTAGCTCTGAAGCTTTCTTT.

This clone was seen a few times. The germline gene is not matched at one end of the junction; a read error may be the cause. V and J are TRBV4-1 and TRBJ2-3; TRBD2 matches at 12 bases. The V gene's germline CDR1 is MGHRA and CDR2 YSYEKL. The length of the CDR3 is 17 residues. DNA of the CDR3: TGCGCCAGCAGCCAGGCCGGACTAGCGGGACTCACATATACGCAGTATTTT. Translated, it gives CASSQAGLAGLTYTQYF.